This TCR beta chain was captured by sequencing in a study of beta chain features in type 1 diabetes. The table lists this clone with a few counts. What it binds is not known. Staining for CD45RO/CCR7/CD25/CD127/CD95/CD27 allowed sorting of CD4+ naive, central memory, regulatory and stem cell-like memory cells. Study-level points and caveats: Any role of HLA type in TCRB rearrangement remained unresolved here. In every one of the four CD4+ subsets, TCRB CDR3s were moderately but significantly shorter in Type 1 diabetes patients. Insertions were fewer and deletions more numerous at VDJ junctions in type 1 diabetes patients.

Trimming cost V 0 bases and J 8 bases; bases outside gene matches: 7. CDR1 and CDR2 from the germline V gene are SGDLS and YYNGEE. The CDR3 length is 15 residues. Investigators reverse transcribed all isolated RNA, so they sequenced expressed TCRB transcripts. Data came from immunoSEQ multiplex PCR; TCRdb stores just in-frame clones and leaves some out. The table includes 400,000 or so clones, 10% to 15% detected once. The J gene is TRBJ2-1, the V gene TRBV9; 8 nucleotides agree with TRBD1. Sequenced sample: naive CD4+ T cells from blood. This receptor was obtained from a woman aged 18 to 35 with type 1 diabetes. CDR3 sequence (DNA): TGTGCCAGCAGCGTAGTTGGACAGGGTGGCTATGAGCAGTTCTTC. Protein sequence: CASSVVGQGGYEQFF.